This TCR beta chain was obtained from a study of blood T cell repertoires in COVID-19. In the study overall: The analysed material was cDNA or gDNA that came from T cells, B-cell-depleted T cells, or PBMCs.

V was clipped by 4 bases and J by 6 bases; unmatched bases: 6. The CDR3 has 14 amino acids. Germline CDR1 is SGHNT and CDR2 is YYREEE (reference sequence). Methods used by the authors: Reference gene primer amplification gave nucleated cell count estimates. The protocol was immunoSEQ multiplex PCR, while the TCRdb copy is restricted to in-frame clones and leaves out a portion. V and J calls and clone size come straight from that table; D and trimming were deduced from the DNA. The sample carries fewer than 200,000 clones, 80% to 90% recorded once. The V gene is TRBV5-4, the J gene TRBJ2-1; 8 positions agree with TRBD1. The material sequenced was peripheral blood. The TCR sequence derives from a man aged 40-49 years who had recovered from COVID-19. CDR3 amino acids: CASSIDRGFNEQFF. The CDR3 bases are TGTGCCAGCAGCATCGACAGGGGTTTCAATGAGCAGTTCTTC. Looking up the rest from reference TRBV5-4 and TRBJ2-1 gives the full variable domain: ETGVTQSPTHLIKTRGQQVTLRCSSQSGHNTVSWYQQALGQGPQFIFQYYREEENGRGNFPPRFSGLQFPNYSSELNVNALELDDSALYLCASSIDRGFNEQFFGPGTRLTVL.